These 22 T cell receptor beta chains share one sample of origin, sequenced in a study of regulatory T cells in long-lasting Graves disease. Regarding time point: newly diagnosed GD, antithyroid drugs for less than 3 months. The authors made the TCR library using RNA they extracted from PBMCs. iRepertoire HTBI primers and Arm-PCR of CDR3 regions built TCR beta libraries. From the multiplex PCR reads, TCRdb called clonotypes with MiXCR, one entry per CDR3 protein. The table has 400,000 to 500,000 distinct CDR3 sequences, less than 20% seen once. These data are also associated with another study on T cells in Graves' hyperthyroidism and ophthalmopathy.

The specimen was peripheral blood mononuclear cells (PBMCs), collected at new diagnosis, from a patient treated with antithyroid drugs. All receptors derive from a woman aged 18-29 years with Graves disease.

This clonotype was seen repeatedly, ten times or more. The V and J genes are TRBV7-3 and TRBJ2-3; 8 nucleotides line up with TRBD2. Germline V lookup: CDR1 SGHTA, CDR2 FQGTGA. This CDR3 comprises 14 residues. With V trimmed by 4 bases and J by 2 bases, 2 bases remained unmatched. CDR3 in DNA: TGTGCCAGCAGCTATAGCGGGACCACAGATACGCAGTATTTT. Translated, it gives CASSYSGTTDTQYF.

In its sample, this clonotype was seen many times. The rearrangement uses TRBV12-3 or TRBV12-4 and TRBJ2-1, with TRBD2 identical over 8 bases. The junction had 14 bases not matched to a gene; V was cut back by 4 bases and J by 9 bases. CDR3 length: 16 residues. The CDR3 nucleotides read TGTGCCAGCAGTTCCCAAGGTAGCGGGAAAATCGGTGAGCAGTTCTTC. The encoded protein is CASSSQGSGKIGEQFF.

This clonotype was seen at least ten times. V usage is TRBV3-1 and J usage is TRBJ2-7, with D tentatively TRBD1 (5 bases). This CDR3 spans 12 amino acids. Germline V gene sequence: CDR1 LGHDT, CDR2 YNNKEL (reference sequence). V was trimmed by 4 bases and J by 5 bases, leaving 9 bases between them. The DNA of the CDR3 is TGTGCCAGCAGCCGCGCAGGGAACGAGCAGTACTTC. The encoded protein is CASSRAGNEQYF.

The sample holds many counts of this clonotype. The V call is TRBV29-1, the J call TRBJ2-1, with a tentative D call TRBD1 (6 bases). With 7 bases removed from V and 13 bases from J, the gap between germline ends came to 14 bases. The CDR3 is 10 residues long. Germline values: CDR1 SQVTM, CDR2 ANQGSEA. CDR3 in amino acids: CSADGTPQFF. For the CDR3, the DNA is TGCAGCGCCGACGGGACACCACAGTTCTTC.

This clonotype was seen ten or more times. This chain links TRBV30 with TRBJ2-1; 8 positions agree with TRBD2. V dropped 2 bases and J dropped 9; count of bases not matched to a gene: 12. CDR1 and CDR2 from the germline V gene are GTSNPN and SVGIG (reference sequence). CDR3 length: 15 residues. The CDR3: CAWSKAGAYGSEQFF. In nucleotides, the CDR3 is TGTGCCTGGAGTAAAGCGGGAGCTTATGGTAGTGAGCAGTTCTTC.

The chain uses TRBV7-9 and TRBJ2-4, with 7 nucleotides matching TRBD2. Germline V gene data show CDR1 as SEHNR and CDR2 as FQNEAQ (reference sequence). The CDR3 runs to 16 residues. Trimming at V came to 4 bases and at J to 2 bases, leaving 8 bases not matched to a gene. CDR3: CASSSWGGVSKNIQYF. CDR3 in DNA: TGTGCCAGCAGCTCTTGGGGGGGAGTTTCCAAAAACATTCAGTACTTC.

CDR3 bases: TGTGCCAGTAGCACAGTGACGGCGAACACTGAAGCTTTCTTT. It encodes CASSTVTANTEAFF. This sequence joins TRBV19 and TRBJ1-1; D is unresolved. This CDR3 comprises 14 residues. Germline V gene lookup returns CDR1 LNHDA and CDR2 SQIVND (reference sequence). Trimming removed 6 bases from V and 1 base from J, with 12 bases in between.

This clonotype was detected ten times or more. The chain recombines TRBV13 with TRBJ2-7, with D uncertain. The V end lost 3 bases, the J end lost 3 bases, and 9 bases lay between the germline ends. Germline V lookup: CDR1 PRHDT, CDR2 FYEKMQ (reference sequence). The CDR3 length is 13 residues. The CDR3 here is CASSFEGHYEQYF. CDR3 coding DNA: TGTGCCAGCAGCTTTGAAGGGCACTACGAGCAGTACTTC. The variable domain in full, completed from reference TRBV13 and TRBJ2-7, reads AAGVIQSPRHLIKEKRETATLKCYPIPRHDTVYWYQQGPGQDPQFLISFYEKMQSDKGSIPDRFSAQQFSDYHSELNMSSLELGDSALYFCASSFEGHYEQYFGPGTRLTVT.

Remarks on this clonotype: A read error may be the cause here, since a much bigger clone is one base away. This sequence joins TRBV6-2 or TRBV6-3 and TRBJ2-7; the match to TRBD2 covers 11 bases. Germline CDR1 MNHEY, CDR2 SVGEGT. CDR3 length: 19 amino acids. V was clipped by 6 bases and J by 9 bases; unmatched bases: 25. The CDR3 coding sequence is TGTGCCAGCAGAACCATCCGACTAGCGGGAATTTCCTTCCTAGCCGGGCAGTACTTC. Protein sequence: CASRTIRLAGISFLAGQYF.

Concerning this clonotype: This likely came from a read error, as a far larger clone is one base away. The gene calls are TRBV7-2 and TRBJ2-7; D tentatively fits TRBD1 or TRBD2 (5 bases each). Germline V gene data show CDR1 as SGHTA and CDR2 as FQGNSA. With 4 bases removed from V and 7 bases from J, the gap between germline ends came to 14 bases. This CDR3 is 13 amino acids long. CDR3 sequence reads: CASSWGPRNEQYF. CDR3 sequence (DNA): TGTGCCAGCAGCTGGGGACCAAGAAATGAGCAGTACTTC.

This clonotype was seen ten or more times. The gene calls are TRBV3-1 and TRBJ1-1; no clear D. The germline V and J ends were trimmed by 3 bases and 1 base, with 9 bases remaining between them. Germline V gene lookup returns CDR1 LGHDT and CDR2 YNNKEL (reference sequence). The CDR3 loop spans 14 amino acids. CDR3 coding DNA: TGTGCCAGCAGCCATGGTCCGCAGAACACTGAAGCTTTCTTT. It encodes CASSHGPQNTEAFF.

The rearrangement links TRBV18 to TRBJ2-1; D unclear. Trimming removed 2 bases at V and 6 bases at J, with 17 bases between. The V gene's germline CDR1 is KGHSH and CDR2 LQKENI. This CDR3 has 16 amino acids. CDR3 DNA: TGTGCCAGCTCACCAGGTCTTTCACGTTCGGGCAATGAGCAGTTCTTC. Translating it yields CASSPGLSRSGNEQFF.

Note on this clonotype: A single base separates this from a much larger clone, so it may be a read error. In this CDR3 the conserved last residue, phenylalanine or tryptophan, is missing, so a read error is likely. CDR3 coding DNA: TGTGCCTCCCCAGGGAGGGCCAACACCGGGGAGCTGTTTTGT. Translation: CASPGRANTGELFC. The genes are TRBV30 and TRBJ2-2, with 7 bases lining up with TRBD2. With V trimmed by 7 bases and J by 2 bases, 7 bases remained unmatched. Germline V lookup: CDR1 GTSNPN, CDR2 SVGIG (reference sequence). The CDR3 is made up of 14 amino acids.

The CDR3 DNA reads as TGTGCCAGCAGCTTCAGGGGTTTACTTAAACAAGAGACCCAGTACTTC. As protein: CASSFRGLLKQETQYF. The rearrangement joins TRBV5-6 to TRBJ2-5; D might be TRBD1 (6 bases). Trimming shortened V by 2 bases and J by 2 bases, and 16 bases separated the two germline ends. Germline V gene sequence: CDR1 SGHDT, CDR2 YYEEEE. The length of the CDR3 is 16 residues.

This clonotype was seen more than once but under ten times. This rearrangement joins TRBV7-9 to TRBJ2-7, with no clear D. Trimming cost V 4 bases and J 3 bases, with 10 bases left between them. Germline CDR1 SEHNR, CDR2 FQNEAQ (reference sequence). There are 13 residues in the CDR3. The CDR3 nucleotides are TGTGCCAGCAGCTCCCCGGACGTCTACGAGCAGTACTTC. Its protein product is CASSSPDVYEQYF.

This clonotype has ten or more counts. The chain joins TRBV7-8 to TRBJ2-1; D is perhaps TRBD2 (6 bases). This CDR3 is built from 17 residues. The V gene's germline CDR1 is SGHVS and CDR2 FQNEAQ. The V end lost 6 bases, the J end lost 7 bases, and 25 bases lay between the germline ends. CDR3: CASSFTRGSGVSNEQFF. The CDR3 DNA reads TGTGCCAGCAGTTTCACGCGGGGTTCAGGCGTGTCGAATGAGCAGTTCTTC.

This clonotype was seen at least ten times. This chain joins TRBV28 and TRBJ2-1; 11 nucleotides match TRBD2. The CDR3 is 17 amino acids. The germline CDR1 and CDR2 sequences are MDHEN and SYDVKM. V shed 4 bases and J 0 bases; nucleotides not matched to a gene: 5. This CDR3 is CASSWGSGRASYNEQFF. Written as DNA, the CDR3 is TGTGCCAGCAGTTGGGGTAGCGGGAGGGCCTCCTACAATGAGCAGTTCTTC.

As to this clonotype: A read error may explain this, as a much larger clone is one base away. The CDR3 protein is CANSRYEGTGGLAKNIQYF. CDR3 nucleotides: TGTGCCAACAGTAGATACGAGGGAACGGGAGGATTAGCCAAAAACATTCAGTACTTC. The chain has TRBV27 and TRBJ2-4; 7 bases align to TRBD2. The CDR3 length is 19 residues. In germline, CDR1 is MNHEY, CDR2 SMNVEV (reference sequence).

The DNA for the CDR3 is TGCAGTGCTTTAGCGGGCTCCTACAATGAGCAGTTCTTC. Translated, it gives CSALAGSYNEQFF. The rearrangement links TRBV20-1 to TRBJ2-1; 7 positions match TRBD2. V lost 5 bases, J lost 0 bases, and 1 base stayed unmatched. Germline CDR1 and CDR2: DFQATT and SNEGSKA (reference sequence). This CDR3 region has 13 residues.

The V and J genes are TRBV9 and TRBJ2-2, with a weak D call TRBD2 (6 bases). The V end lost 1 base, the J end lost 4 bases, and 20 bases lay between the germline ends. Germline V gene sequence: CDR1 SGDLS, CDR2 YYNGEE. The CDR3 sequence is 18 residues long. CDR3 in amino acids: CASSVTSQANVGTGELFF. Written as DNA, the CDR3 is TGTGCCAGCAGCGTAACTAGCCAGGCAAACGTTGGCACCGGGGAGCTGTTTTTT.

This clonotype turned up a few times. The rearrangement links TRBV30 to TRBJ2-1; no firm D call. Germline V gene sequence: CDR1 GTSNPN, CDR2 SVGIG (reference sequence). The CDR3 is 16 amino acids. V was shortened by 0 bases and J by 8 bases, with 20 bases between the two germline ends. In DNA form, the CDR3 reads TGTGCCTGGAGTGTATCTGGAACACCCCTGGGCCATGAGCAGTTCTTC. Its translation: CAWSVSGTPLGHEQFF. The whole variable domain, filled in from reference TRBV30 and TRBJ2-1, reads SQTIHQWPATLVQPVGSPLSLECTVEGTSNPNLYWYRQAAGRGLQLLFYSVGIGQISSEVPQNLSASRPQDRQFILSSKKLLLSDSGFYLCAWSVSGTPLGHEQFFGPGTRLTVL.

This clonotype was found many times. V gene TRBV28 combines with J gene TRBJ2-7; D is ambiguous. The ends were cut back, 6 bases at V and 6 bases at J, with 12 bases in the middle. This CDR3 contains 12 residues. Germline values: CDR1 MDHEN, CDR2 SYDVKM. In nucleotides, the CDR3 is TGTGCCAGCAGAACAGTTTCGGGCGAGCAGTACTTC. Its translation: CASRTVSGEQYF.